Listed below are T cell receptor beta chains from one sample, sequenced in a study of PD-L1 blockade in urothelial cancer. Produced via immunoSEQ multiplex PCR; TCRdb's table is partial and in-frame only. The sample includes tens of thousands of clones, 84% of them seen just once. The sample consisted of PBMCs, taken around atezolizumab (anti-PD-L1) treatment. The receptor set was obtained from a woman between 70 and 85 years old with urothelial cancer. The CDR3 runs from the conserved cysteine through the conserved F or W. A D gene is named only where the DNA matches it firmly. Clone size is stated in some rows and not others, as once, few, many or a class when expanded.

>TRBD1|TRBJ2-5|TRBV10-3|.
CAISRQGKETQYF
>TRBD2|TRBJ2-7|TRBV7-2|.
CASSLASGRGREQYF
>.|TRBJ2-6|TRBV6-5|.
CASSYGGPGANVLTF
>.|TRBJ2-3|TRBV11-2|.
CASSLRGSYTQYF
>.|TRBJ2-6|TRBV6-6|.
CASRPGGANVLTF
>.|TRBJ2-7|TRBV18|.
CASSPSAYEQYF
>TRBD1|TRBJ2-7|TRBV9|.
CASSEGTGASSYEQYF
>TRBD1|TRBJ1-1|TRBV5-1|.
CASSRRQTGDTEAFF
>.|TRBJ1-1|TRBV4-1|.
CASNPIDRNTEAFF
>TRBD1|TRBJ2-7|TRBV6-1|.
CASSEGGTGPYEQYF
>TRBD2|TRBJ2-7|TRBV7-2|once
CASSLIRGTSGYEQYF
>TRBD2|TRBJ2-1|TRBV11-2|.
CASVPPGGPSLYNEQFF
>TRBD2|TRBJ2-7|TRBV7-2|.
CASSSRTSGAYEQYF
>.|TRBJ2-1|TRBV4-2|.
CASSHDGSSYNEQFF
>TRBD1|TRBJ1-5|TRBV28|.
CASSLDRGFYSNQPQHF
>.|TRBJ2-1|TRBV10-2|.
CASSESTGSYNEQFF
>TRBD1|TRBJ1-3|TRBV18|.
CASSPPKGQGVGNTIYF
>TRBD2|TRBJ2-3|TRBV10-1|once
CASSPGLAGNTDTQYF
>TRBD2|TRBJ2-3|TRBV4-3|once
CASSQEGLAGGPDTQYF
>.|TRBJ2-2|TRBV7-8|.
CASSPRPNTGELFF
>TRBD2|TRBJ2-3|TRBV6-5|.
CASRRLASGDTQYF
>.|TRBJ1-1|TRBV4-3|.
CASSQDIIFGTEAFF
>.|TRBJ1-5|TRBV2|.
CASSVQYSNQPQHF
>TRBD1|TRBJ2-3|TRBV10-3|.
CAISGKQGAGKDTQYF
>TRBD1|TRBJ2-3|TRBV29-1|once
CSARQGITDTQYF
>TRBD1|TRBJ2-3|TRBV19|.
CASNPESGGNTDTQYF
>TRBD2|TRBJ2-1|TRBV18|.
CASSPGLEPYNEQFF
>TRBD2|TRBJ2-5|TRBV7-7|once
CASSPRGGRGETQYF
>TRBD1|TRBJ2-7|TRBV5-4|.
CASSWVGQGVDEQYF
>.|TRBJ1-2|TRBV1|few
CTSSRRQGAHRNYGYTF
>TRBD2|TRBJ2-2|TRBV4-1|.
CASSQKGHGGINTGELFF